Reported below is one TCR beta chain. This entry is derived from a study of cytomegalovirus exposure and HLA in healthy donors. The CDR3 length is 14 residues. V was trimmed by 11 bases and J by 2 bases, leaving 13 bases between them. CDR1 and CDR2 from the germline V gene are SNHLY and FYNNEI. 13 Jbeta primers and 60 Vbeta primers were used for the PCR. The method was immunoSEQ multiplex PCR; TCRdb's version includes in-frame clones alone and lacks a portion of them. This table has some 120,000 clones, about two thirds appearing once. The sequence was collected from a man aged 25 to 40 in good health and CMV-seronegative. This sequence joins TRBV2 and TRBJ2-6, with D perhaps TRBD1 (7 bases). Source material: PBMCs. CDR3 residues: CAGGTEPGANVLTF. The CDR3 region has the DNA TGTGCCGGAGGGACAGAGCCTGGGGCCAACGTCCTGACTTTC.